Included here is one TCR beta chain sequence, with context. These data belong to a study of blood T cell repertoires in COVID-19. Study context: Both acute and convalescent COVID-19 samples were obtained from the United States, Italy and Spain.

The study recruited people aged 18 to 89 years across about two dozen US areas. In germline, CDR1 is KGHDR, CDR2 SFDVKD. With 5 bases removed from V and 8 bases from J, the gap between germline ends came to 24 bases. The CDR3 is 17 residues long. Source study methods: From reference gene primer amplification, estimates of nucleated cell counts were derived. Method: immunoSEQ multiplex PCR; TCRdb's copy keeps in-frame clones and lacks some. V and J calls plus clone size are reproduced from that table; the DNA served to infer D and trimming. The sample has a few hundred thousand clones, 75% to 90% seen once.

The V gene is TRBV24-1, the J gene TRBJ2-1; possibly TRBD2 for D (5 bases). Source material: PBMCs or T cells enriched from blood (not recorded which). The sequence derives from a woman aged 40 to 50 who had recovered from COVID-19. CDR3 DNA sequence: TGTGCCACCAGTGGCGCAAGAGGGTCTACGGTGGACGATGAGCAGTTCTTC. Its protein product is CATSGARGSTVDDEQFF.